This T cell receptor beta chain appears in the sequencing data of a study of control samples from healthy donors and cancer patients. Assay used: immunoSEQ multiplex PCR; TCRdb lists only in-frame clones, some missing. The sample consists of about 140,000 clones, around 94% of them appearing once. After removal of 6 bases from V and 3 bases from J, the junction contained 5 bases not matched to a gene. From germline, CDR1 is MNHEY and CDR2 SVGAGI. The CDR3 is made up of 14 amino acids. Material for sequencing was blood. The chain has TRBV6-5 and TRBJ1-5, with 7 bases fitting TRBD1. This clonotype was sampled from a man between 35 and 55 years old in good health. The DNA of the CDR3 is TGTGCCAGCAGGAGGGGACAGAACAATCAGCCCCAGCATTTT. Amino acid sequence: CASRRGQNNQPQHF.